This T cell receptor (beta chain) was sequenced for a study of technical replicates of blood from a few donors. The table came from immunoSEQ multiplex PCR; TCRdb's copy has only in-frame clones and leaves some out. The repertoire consists of about 14,000 clones, with 84% occurring once and the leading ten covering about 10%. The junction had 3 bases not matched to a gene; V was cut back by 3 bases and J by 0 bases. CDR1 SGDLS and CDR2 YYNGEE come from the germline V gene. The CDR3 is made up of 17 amino acids. This clonotype was sampled from a human donor in good health. Sequencing input: PBMCs. V usage is TRBV9 and J usage is TRBJ2-2; 12 nucleotides align to TRBD2. CDR3 region: CASSARTSGANTGELFF. The CDR3 DNA sequence: TGTGCCAGCAGCGCCCGGACTAGCGGGGCGAACACCGGGGAGCTGTTTTTT. Full variable domain (missing parts from reference TRBV9 and TRBJ2-2): DSGVTQTPKHLITATGQRVTLRCSPRSGDLSVYWYQQSLDQGLQFLIQYYNGEERAKGNILERFSAQQFPDLHSELNLSSLELGDSALYFCASSARTSGANTGELFFGEGSRLTVL.